One T cell receptor beta chain is described in this entry. This entry belongs to a study of blood T cell repertoires in COVID-19. Study summary: Sites across the United States, Italy and Spain contributed samples from acute and convalescent COVID-19.

Per the original methods: Amplification with reference gene primers provided the estimates of nucleated cell counts. Clones were sequenced by immunoSEQ multiplex PCR, and TCRdb holds only the in-frame ones, with some missing. V, J and clone size reflect that table, while D and trimming were determined from the DNA. The table lists fewer than 35,000 clones, 80% to 90% of them singletons. The CDR3 runs 14 residues. Germline V CDR1 and CDR2: SGHRS, YFSETQ. Trimming took off 3 bases at V and 4 bases at J, with 10 bases between the two ends. This sequence joins TRBV5-1 and TRBJ2-2; tentative D call: TRBD2 (6 bases). What was sequenced was peripheral blood. The origin of this receptor is a woman between 50 and 59 years old with active COVID-19. The DNA for the CDR3 is TGCGCCAGCAGCTCCCAGGAGGGCACCGGGGAGCTGTTTTTT. It codes for CASSSQEGTGELFF.